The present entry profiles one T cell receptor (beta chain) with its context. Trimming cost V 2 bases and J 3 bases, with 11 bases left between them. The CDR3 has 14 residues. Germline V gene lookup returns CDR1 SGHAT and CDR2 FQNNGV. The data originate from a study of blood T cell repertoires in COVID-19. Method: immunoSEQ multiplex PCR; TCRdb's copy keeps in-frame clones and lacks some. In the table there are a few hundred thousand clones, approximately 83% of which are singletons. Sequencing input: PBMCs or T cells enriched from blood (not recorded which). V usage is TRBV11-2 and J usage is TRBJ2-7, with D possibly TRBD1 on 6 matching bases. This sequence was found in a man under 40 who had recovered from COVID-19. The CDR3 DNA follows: TGTGCCAGCAGCTTATTCGACAGGAACTACGAGCAGTACTTC. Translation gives CASSLFDRNYEQYF.